This is a list of T cell receptor beta chains from one sample in a study of monozygotic twins with inflammatory bowel disease. TCRdb reworked the 5' RACE reads into one entry per CDR3 protein, no DNA. This repertoire comprises about 350,000 distinct CDR3 sequences; its ten largest clones make up 2% to 2.5%. The sequenced sample consisted of blood. These receptors were obtained from a human donor with ulcerative colitis or Crohn's disease, or a healthy co-twin of an affected twin (not recorded which). Both conserved end residues are part of each CDR3.

j_gene: TRBJ2-3; v_gene: TRBV10-3; CDR3aa: CAISYTGADTQYF
j_gene: TRBJ2-3; v_gene: TRBV6-5; CDR3aa: CASFSDHTDTQYF
j_gene: TRBJ2-1; v_gene: TRBV11-1; CDR3aa: CASSSSGGLGKYNEQFF
j_gene: TRBJ1-2; v_gene: TRBV12-3/TRBV12-4; CDR3aa: CASRLGQANYGYTF
j_gene: TRBJ2-7; v_gene: TRBV28; CDR3aa: CASSFAETRAPLYEQYF
j_gene: TRBJ2-5; v_gene: TRBV6-2/TRBV6-3; CDR3aa: CASRRDRGPETQYF
j_gene: TRBJ2-1; v_gene: TRBV28; CDR3aa: CASSLIQYLRHEQFF
j_gene: TRBJ2-7; v_gene: TRBV11-2; CDR3aa: CASSLVLRYEQYF
j_gene: TRBJ2-2; v_gene: TRBV20-1; CDR3aa: CSCSTSGRAYGELFF
j_gene: TRBJ1-1; v_gene: TRBV7-3; CDR3aa: CASSLKVGAGTEAFF
j_gene: TRBJ2-1; v_gene: TRBV9; CDR3aa: CASSAASGGYNEQFF
j_gene: TRBJ2-7; v_gene: TRBV12-3/TRBV12-4; CDR3aa: CASSPGGEQYF
j_gene: TRBJ2-3; v_gene: TRBV7-2; CDR3aa: CASSRLSVITDTQYF
j_gene: TRBJ1-5; v_gene: TRBV5-1; CDR3aa: CASSLGQPNQPQHF
j_gene: TRBJ1-6; v_gene: TRBV5-1; CDR3aa: CASSSNVPGQDFYNSPLHF
j_gene: TRBJ2-7; v_gene: TRBV5-1; CDR3aa: CASSSSGTSGSSYEQYF
j_gene: TRBJ1-5; v_gene: TRBV20-1; CDR3aa: CSARRRDRLNQPQHF
j_gene: TRBJ2-7; v_gene: TRBV20-1; CDR3aa: CSASAGVGDEQYF
j_gene: TRBJ1-2; v_gene: TRBV18; CDR3aa: CASSPQGDYYGYTF
j_gene: TRBJ2-1; v_gene: TRBV27; CDR3aa: CASKPGGRGDEQFF
j_gene: TRBJ1-1; v_gene: TRBV6-1; CDR3aa: CASSVGRGNTEAFF
j_gene: TRBJ1-2; v_gene: TRBV19; CDR3aa: CASNRGVGYTF
j_gene: TRBJ2-1; v_gene: TRBV5-1; CDR3aa: CASSPARVISDEQFF
j_gene: TRBJ2-5; v_gene: TRBV25-1; CDR3aa: CASSRAGGQETQYF
j_gene: TRBJ2-3; v_gene: TRBV30; CDR3aa: CAWRPGLGTDTQYF
j_gene: TRBJ2-5; v_gene: TRBV7-2; CDR3aa: CASSSHSGRGGVETQYF
j_gene: TRBJ2-1; v_gene: TRBV29-1; CDR3aa: CSVDRGGYNEQFF
j_gene: TRBJ1-1; v_gene: TRBV6-6; CDR3aa: CASSSNGDTEAFF
j_gene: TRBJ2-7; v_gene: TRBV7-9; CDR3aa: CASSLWGTASSYEQYF
j_gene: TRBJ2-7; v_gene: TRBV27; CDR3aa: CASSLTAGPYYEQYF
j_gene: TRBJ1-1; v_gene: TRBV20-1; CDR3aa: CSATDRENTEAFF
j_gene: TRBJ2-7; v_gene: TRBV18; CDR3aa: CASSPSQGAYEQYF
j_gene: TRBJ1-2; v_gene: TRBV7-3; CDR3aa: CASSLTGDSNYGYTF
j_gene: TRBJ2-7; v_gene: TRBV25-1; CDR3aa: CASSPLAGGAEQYF
j_gene: TRBJ1-2; v_gene: TRBV27; CDR3aa: CATYRTGQPYGYTF
j_gene: TRBJ2-3; v_gene: TRBV4-3; CDR3aa: CASSQALADTQYF
j_gene: TRBJ2-1; v_gene: TRBV20-1; CDR3aa: CSAPRAGRNEQFF
j_gene: TRBJ2-1; v_gene: TRBV7-6; CDR3aa: CASSSSGQAYFSSYNEQFF
j_gene: TRBJ1-6; v_gene: TRBV20-1; CDR3aa: CSARTGQSNSPLHF
j_gene: TRBJ2-1; v_gene: TRBV7-3; CDR3aa: CASSLGQGAVSYNEQFF
j_gene: TRBJ2-3; v_gene: TRBV4-3; CDR3aa: CASSQDSGGGFTDTQYF
j_gene: TRBJ1-1; v_gene: TRBV2; CDR3aa: CASSGAQNTEAFF
j_gene: TRBJ1-1; v_gene: TRBV19; CDR3aa: CASKASANTEAFF
j_gene: TRBJ2-3; v_gene: TRBV5-1; CDR3aa: CASSRGQPSNTDTQYF
j_gene: TRBJ2-2; v_gene: TRBV20-1; CDR3aa: CSARGGPGELFF
j_gene: TRBJ1-5; v_gene: TRBV6-1; CDR3aa: CASSEGPSNQPQHF
j_gene: TRBJ2-3; v_gene: TRBV7-9; CDR3aa: CASSLWASGRPGDTQYF
j_gene: TRBJ1-6; v_gene: TRBV18; CDR3aa: CASSRTGSRSSYNSPLHF
j_gene: TRBJ1-5; v_gene: TRBV20-1; CDR3aa: CSATSPIDRNNQPQHF
j_gene: TRBJ2-3; v_gene: TRBV28; CDR3aa: CASGPGLAGRGRRDTQYF
j_gene: TRBJ1-1; v_gene: TRBV12-3/TRBV12-4; CDR3aa: CASSLISTGEAFF
j_gene: TRBJ2-3; v_gene: TRBV7-9; CDR3aa: CASSPARDGRAENTQYF
j_gene: TRBJ1-2; v_gene: TRBV6-1; CDR3aa: CASSRSAGGGNYGYTF
j_gene: TRBJ2-7; v_gene: TRBV5-1; CDR3aa: CASSLGLTGLSYEQYF
j_gene: TRBJ1-2; v_gene: TRBV12-3/TRBV12-4; CDR3aa: CASSFYPSDGYTF